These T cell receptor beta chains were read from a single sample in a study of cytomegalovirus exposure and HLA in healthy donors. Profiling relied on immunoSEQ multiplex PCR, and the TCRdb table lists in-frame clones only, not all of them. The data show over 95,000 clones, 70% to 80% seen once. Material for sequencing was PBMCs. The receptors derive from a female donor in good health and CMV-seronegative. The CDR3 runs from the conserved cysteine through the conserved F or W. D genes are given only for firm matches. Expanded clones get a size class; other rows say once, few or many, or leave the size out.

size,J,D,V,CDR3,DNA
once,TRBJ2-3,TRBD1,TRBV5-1,CASSLRDRVTDTQYF,TGCGCCAGCAGCTTGAGGGACAGGGTGACAGATACGCAGTATTTT
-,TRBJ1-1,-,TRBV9,CVSSAGVANTEAFF,TGTGTCAGCAGCGCCGGGGTCGCGAACACTGAAGCTTTCTTT
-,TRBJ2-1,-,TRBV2,CASSQQGGHEQFF,TGTGCCAGCAGTCAACAGGGGGGGCATGAGCAGTTCTTC
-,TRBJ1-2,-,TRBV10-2,CASSDYGRFDYGYTF,TGCGCCAGCAGTGACTACGGGAGGTTCGACTATGGCTACACCTTC
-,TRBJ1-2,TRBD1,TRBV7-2,CASTPGGSYGYTF,TGTGCCAGCACCCCAGGGGGGTCTTATGGCTACACCTTC
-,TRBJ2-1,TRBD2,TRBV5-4,CASSPTSGGEQFF,TGTGCCAGCAGCCCGACTAGCGGGGGGGAGCAGTTCTTC
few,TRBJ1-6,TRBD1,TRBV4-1,CASSQEWTGGVNSPLHF,TGCGCCAGCAGCCAAGAATGGACAGGGGGCGTTAATTCACCCCTCCACTTT
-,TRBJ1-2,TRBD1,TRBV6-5,CASRPGQGGYTF,TGTGCCAGCAGACCCGGACAGGGTGGCTACACCTTC
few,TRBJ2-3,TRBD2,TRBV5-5,CASSVRLAGGPLPADTQYF,TGTGCCAGCAGCGTCAGACTAGCGGGGGGGCCCCTTCCCGCAGATACGCAGTATTTT
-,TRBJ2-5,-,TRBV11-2,CASSSGGVAGTQYF,TGTGCCAGCAGCTCAGGAGGGGTAGCCGGGACCCAGTACTTC
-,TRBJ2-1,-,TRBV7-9,CSSSSGAYNEQFF,TGTTCCAGCAGCTCGGGAGCCTACAATGAGCAGTTCTTC
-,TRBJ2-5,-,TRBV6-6,CASSYTRGETQYF,TGTGCCAGCAGTTACACCAGGGGAGAGACCCAGTACTTC
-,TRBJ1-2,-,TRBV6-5,CASSPTGNYGYTF,TGTGCCAGCAGTCCAACAGGGAACTATGGCTACACCTTC
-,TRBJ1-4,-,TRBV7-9,CAGSWSRGTNEKLFF,TGTGCCGGCAGCTGGTCCCGGGGGACTAATGAAAAACTGTTTTTT
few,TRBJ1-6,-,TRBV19,CASSSGNSPLHF,TGTGCCAGTAGTTCGGGGAATTCACCCCTCCACTTT
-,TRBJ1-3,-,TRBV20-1,CSGTDGNTIYF,TGCAGTGGCACAGACGGAAACACCATATATTTT
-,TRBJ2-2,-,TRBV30,CAWSDGTHNTGELFF,TGTGCCTGGAGCGATGGGACTCATAACACCGGGGAGCTGTTTTTT
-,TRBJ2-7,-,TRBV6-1,CASSEKITYEQYF,TGTGCCAGCAGTGAAAAAATAACCTACGAGCAGTACTTC
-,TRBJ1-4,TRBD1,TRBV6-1,CASHSGGAGEKLFF,TGTGCCAGCCATTCAGGGGGCGCTGGTGAAAAACTGTTTTTT
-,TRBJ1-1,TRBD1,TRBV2,CASRQGEAFF,TGTGCGAGTAGACAGGGTGAAGCTTTCTTT
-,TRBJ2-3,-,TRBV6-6,CASINGGSSTDTQYF,TGTGCCAGCATTAATGGAGGCTCTAGCACAGATACGCAGTATTTT
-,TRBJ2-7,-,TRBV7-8,CASSLMEQGRGEQYF,TGTGCCAGCAGCTTAATGGAACAGGGCCGAGGGGAGCAGTACTTC
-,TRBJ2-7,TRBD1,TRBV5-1,CASSSGQGGNSYEQYF,TGCGCCAGCAGCTCGGGACAGGGGGGCAACTCCTACGAGCAGTACTTC
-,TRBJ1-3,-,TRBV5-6,CASSSWAPETTIYF,TGTGCCAGCAGCTCGTGGGCCCCCGAAACGACCATATATTTT
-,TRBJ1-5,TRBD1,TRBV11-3,CASSCRGQGHGDSNQPQHF,TGTGCCAGCAGTTGTCGAGGACAGGGGCACGGTGATAGCAATCAGCCCCAGCATTTT
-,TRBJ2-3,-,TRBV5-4,CASSTEVGTDTQYF,TGTGCCAGCAGCACCGAGGTTGGCACAGATACGCAGTATTTT
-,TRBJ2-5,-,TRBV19,CASSELRSGGAGETQYF,TGTGCCAGTAGCGAACTTCGCTCGGGGGGCGCGGGGGAGACCCAGTACTTC